Reported below is one TCR beta chain. The V gene's germline CDR1 is MGHRA and CDR2 YSYEKL. The CDR3 totals 16 residues. Between the trimmed V and J ends, which lost 1 base and 3 bases, there was a span of 13 bases. As processed by the authors: Using reference gene primer amplification, nucleated cell counts were estimated. Here immunoSEQ multiplex PCR was the method, and the copy in TCRdb shows in-frame clones only, minus some. V, J and clone size were drawn from that table, and D and trimming were deduced from the DNA. The sample gives approximately 220,000 clones, 85% to 90% of which show up once; about 3.5% is in the top ten. The study drew participants aged about 18 to 89 years from some 24 US areas. Participants reported their clinical history, and cohort assignment relied on those reports. This sample was taken from a study of blood T cell repertoires in COVID-19. Study as a whole: Sample material is recorded as cDNA or gDNA derived from T cells, B-cell-depleted T cells, or PBMCs.

Specimen: PBMCs or T cells enriched from blood (not recorded which). The V gene is TRBV4-1, the J gene TRBJ2-1; D may be TRBD2 (6 bases). The receptor was isolated from a woman aged 18-35 years in a cohort exposed to, infected with or recovered from COVID-19 (not recorded which). This chain's CDR3 is CASSQAPGADYNEQFF. The CDR3 DNA reads as TGCGCCAGCAGCCAAGCCCCGGGAGCGGACTACAATGAGCAGTTCTTC.